This TCR beta chain was obtained from a study of blood T cell repertoires in COVID-19. Study overall: PBMCs, B-cell-depleted T cells, or T cells were the source of the cDNA or gDNA that made up the material.

In the original workflow: Cell counts per sample came from amplifying reference gene primers. Generated by immunoSEQ multiplex PCR, the TCRdb table keeps only in-frame clones and is missing some. V and J calls and clone size are those listed in that table; D and trimming were worked out from the DNA. The sample includes about 310,000 clones, roughly 84% seen only once; the top ten take 1%. The length of the CDR3 is 14 residues. CDR1 and CDR2 (germline): GTSNPN, SVGIG (reference sequence). The germline V and J ends were trimmed by 3 bases and 0 bases, with 11 bases remaining between them. The sample was peripheral blood. This clonotype was obtained from a middle-aged man with active or convalescent COVID-19. This chain joins TRBV30 and TRBJ1-1, with D possibly being TRBD1 (6 bases). Here the CDR3 reads CAWRKGGVNTEAFF. In DNA, the CDR3 is TGTGCCTGGAGGAAAGGGGGAGTGAACACTGAAGCTTTCTTT.